This is a list of T cell receptor beta chains from one sample in a study of T cell responses to AZD1222 COVID-19 vaccine. Assay: immunoSEQ multiplex PCR; the TCRdb copy retains only in-frame clones and omits some. The sample contains 150,000 or so clones, about 88% of which appear only once. Sample: peripheral blood, taken on day 0 of AZD1222 vaccination. All receptors derive from an adult in good health. CDR3s include the opening cysteine and the closing phenylalanine or tryptophan. The D gene is left open where the match is weak. Only part of the rows carry a size: once, few, many, or a class if the clone is expanded.

>.|15|TRBV30|.|TRBJ1-1
TGTGCCTGGAGTCTCGGGGGGGTATTGGGTCATGAAGCTTTCTTT
CAWSLGGVLGHEAFF
>.|15|TRBV11-2|.|TRBJ2-7
TGTGCCAGCAGCCCAAGGACAAGTTTCTCCTACGAGCAGTACTTC
CASSPRTSFSYEQYF
>.|13|TRBV6-5|.|TRBJ1-5
TGTGCCAGCACTTGGGCCGCAAATCAGCCCCAGCATTTT
CASTWAANQPQHF
>.|17|TRBV19|once|TRBJ2-1
TGTGCCAGTAGTATCACTTCAGGGCTGCGGACGAACAATGAGCAGTTCTTC
CASSITSGLRTNNEQFF
>TRBD2|21|TRBV27|.|TRBJ2-1
TGTGCCAGCAGTCCTATCCCCGGGACTAGCGGGGGGGCTATGATCTACAATGAGCAGTTCTTC
CASSPIPGTSGGAMIYNEQFF
>TRBD1|15|TRBV7-3|.|TRBJ1-1
TGTGCCAGCAGCTTAACGGCCAGGGGGGACACTGAAGCTTTCTTT
CASSLTARGDTEAFF
>.|13|TRBV14|few|TRBJ1-1
TGTGCCAGCAGCCAAAGTCGACAACTAGGAGCTTTCTTT
CASSQSRQLGAFF
>.|14|TRBV5-5|.|TRBJ2-5
TGTGCCAGCAGCTTGGAGGGTTATCCGAAGACCCAGTACTTC
CASSLEGYPKTQYF
>TRBD1|14|TRBV18|.|TRBJ1-5
TGTGCCAGCTCACCGTCAAACAGGGGAGAGCCCCAGCATTTT
CASSPSNRGEPQHF
>TRBD1|12|TRBV5-1|.|TRBJ1-2
TGCGCCAGCAGCCCGGACAGGTATGGCTACACCTTC
CASSPDRYGYTF
>TRBD1|12|TRBV5-6|.|TRBJ1-1
TGTGCCAGCAGCCAGACAGGGTTCAGGGCTTTCTTT
CASSQTGFRAFF
>.|13|TRBV30|.|TRBJ1-5
TGTGCCTGGAGTGTACGAGGGGATCAGCCCCAGCATTTT
CAWSVRGDQPQHF
>.|14|TRBV18|.|TRBJ1-5
TGTGCCAGCTCACCGCAGAGGGGCAATCAGCCCCAGCATTTT
CASSPQRGNQPQHF
>TRBD1|15|TRBV3-1/TRBV3-2|.|TRBJ1-1
TGTGCCAGCATTCTCAGAGAGGGGGCGCGCACTGAAGCTTTCTTT
CASILREGARTEAFF
>TRBD1|16|TRBV13|.|TRBJ1-1
TGTGCCAGCAGCTACCAGACAGGGGCCATGAACACTGAAGCTTTCTTT
CASSYQTGAMNTEAFF
>.|14|TRBV29-1|.|TRBJ1-1
TGCAGCGTTGAACTCGGGAGATTGAACACTGAAGCTTTCTTT
CSVELGRLNTEAFF
>.|17|TRBV5-5|.|TRBJ2-6
TGTGCCAGCAGCTTGGGGGCCCTCTTCTCTGGGGCCAACGTCCTGACTTTC
CASSLGALFSGANVLTF
>TRBD1|14|TRBV7-2|.|TRBJ1-4
TGTGCCAGCAGACTCGGGACAGGGCATGAAAAACTGTTTTTT
CASRLGTGHEKLFF
>.|15|TRBV3-1/TRBV3-2|.|TRBJ1-5
TGTGCCAGCAGCCAAGGCCAGGGCAACAATCAGCCCCAGCATTTT
CASSQGQGNNQPQHF
>.|15|TRBV28|.|TRBJ1-6
TGTGCCAGCAGCTACTATCGGCCTTTGAATTCACCCCTCCACTTT
CASSYYRPLNSPLHF
>TRBD2|15|TRBV15|.|TRBJ2-3
TGTGCCACCAGCAGAGAAGCGGGAGGGCCGGGTACGCAGTATTTT
CATSREAGGPGTQYF
>.|15|TRBV6-5|.|TRBJ1-5
TGTGCCAGCAGGGAGGTGGGTTCCCGCAATCAGCCCCAGCATTTT
CASREVGSRNQPQHF
>.|12|TRBV12-5|.|TRBJ2-7
TGTGCTAGTGGTGCAGATCCCTACGAGCAGTACTTC
CASGADPYEQYF
>.|14|TRBV27|.|TRBJ1-1
TGTGCCAGCACCCAGCGGGGGGGAAACACTGAAGCTTTCTTT
CASTQRGGNTEAFF
>TRBD1|14|TRBV2|.|TRBJ2-3
TGTGCCAGCAGTGAGGGACAGCGCACAGATACGCAGTATTTT
CASSEGQRTDTQYF
>.|15|TRBV5-1|once|TRBJ1-1
TGCGCCAGCAGCTTTCCTCCGGGCGGCGACACTGAAGCTTTCTTT
CASSFPPGGDTEAFF
>.|14|TRBV11-3|.|TRBJ2-6
TGTGCCAGCCAACAGACCTCTGGGGCCAACGTCCTGACTTTC
CASQQTSGANVLTF
>.|15|TRBV7-2|once|TRBJ2-1
TGTGCCAGCAGCTTATCGTTTGGGGGACCCCCTCAGCAGTTCTTC
CASSLSFGGPPQQFF
>TRBD2|12|TRBV7-9|.|TRBJ2-7
TGTGCCAGCCGGGACTACTCCTACGAGCAGTACTTC
CASRDYSYEQYF